This TCR beta chain was sequenced in a study of Graves' ophthalmopathy and Graves' hyperthyroidism (dated by TCRdb to the late 2010s). Broadly, across the study: Peripheral blood samples were taken at the time of initial diagnosis, before any treatment was given. Once sampling was done, hyperthyroidism patients were given methimazole at a starting dose of 30 mg daily, while ophthalmopathy patients were given high-dose intravenous methylprednisolone. In total, 135 blood samples were TCR-sequenced: fewer than 50 ophthalmopathy, around 75 hyperthyroidism and about 17 hyperthyroidism-to-ophthalmopathy patients. In roughly 6 hyperthyroidism patients, the T-cell repertoire of thyroid tissue was compared with the T-cell repertoire of blood. The study used TCR beta repertoire signatures to distinguish Graves' ophthalmopathy from Graves' hyperthyroidism and to predict progression to ophthalmopathy. The 75 to 100 discovery patients were randomly split 7:3 into training and test sets. To explore V-J signatures that separate ophthalmopathy from hyperthyroidism, a discovery set of about 98 patients was enrolled, consisting of more than 40 with ophthalmopathy and roughly 59 with stable hyperthyroidism. For independent validation, a separate cohort was made up of 18 hyperthyroidism patients plus 17 patients who later progressed from hyperthyroidism to ophthalmopathy. Beyond this particular receptor, the publication reports: Among expanded thyroid clonotypes with frequency above 0.001, most also showed up in blood, which suggests that blood repertoires may reflect the thyroid immune response. In validation, the model predicted ophthalmopathy progression with 55% to 71% sensitivity and about 73% specificity; more than ten predicted patients were CT-confirmed with GO in a median of around 6 months. In cross-validation, the 13-signature model distinguished ophthalmopathy from stable hyperthyroidism with about 88% sensitivity and roughly 81% specificity, and in the test set the corresponding values were around 78% and 73%. Sample size was not statistically predetermined, and group allocation was not concealed from the investigators.

For repertoire sequencing, TCR beta CDR3 regions were amplified from RNA transcripts. The first round was an RT-PCR using HTBI primers with the Qiagen OneStep RT-PCR kit, and this first round was followed by a second-round multiplex PCR, then size selection and purification. Libraries were sequenced paired-end with 100 bp reads on an Illumina HiSeq2000. In the source study's methods: SOAPnuke was used to process the reads, removing any read that contained adapters or uncalled bases, had a mean Phred below 15, or lacked an exact match to the constant primer or identifier. COPE v1.2.5 was used to merge the high-quality paired reads. Unique nucleotide sequences were defined as clonotypes and aligned to IMGT TRB V, D and J references using MiTCR v1.1. The analysis was limited to V-J combinations with a frequency above 0.0001, which together covered 99% to 99.2% of the repertoires. For each V-J combination, a TCR clonal expansion and chaos score was defined as the ratio of F50 clonal expansion to chaos observed in the TCRdist matrix. Welch's t-statistics and random forest were used to narrow the features down to approximately twelve V-J combinations, which were then fed into a naive Bayes classifier. The Morisita-Horn index was used to measure how similar the thyroid and blood repertoires were. TCRdb reanalyzed the raw reads on its own, using fastp at Q25 for trimming and MiXCR for clone calling, and kept in-frame beta chains. Rows with a matching CDR3 protein are joined into one entry that keeps the most common DNA and genes. In this record, the V and J calls reflect TCRdb's handling and not the investigators' own analysis. The sample profile shows 200,000 to 250,000 distinct CDR3 sequences; 25% to 30% of them were found once. 9.1% of the sample lies in the top ten.

Here V drops 3 bases and J drops 3 bases, and the junction holds 6 bases not matched to any gene. Reading the germline V gene gives CDR1 SGHAT and CDR2 FQNNGV. The CDR3 has 15 amino acids, counting the end cysteine and phenylalanine. Only CDR3 DNA remains: 45 bases, in frame from the first base. Ophthalmopathy patients had moderately to severely active disease, Clinical Activity Score of at least 3, NOSPECS grade of at least 4, and disease duration under 3 months. Patients with other autoimmune diseases, uncontrolled infections, pregnancy or lactation were excluded. Clinical symptoms, serum thyroxine, TRAb, thyroid ultrasound and orbital computed tomography were used for diagnosis. Ficoll-Paque density gradient centrifugation was used to isolate PBMCs from around 10 ml of fresh peripheral blood. Trizol reagent was used to extract the total RNA, and its quality was then checked on an Agilent 2100 Bioanalyzer.

With respect to this clonotype: Its antigen is unknown. Per-base qualities were not stored, and no clone one base away is much larger.

This sequence originates from a man between 45 and 60 years old with Graves' ophthalmopathy. Donor details come from another sample of the same person, matched by shared clones. In this chain, TRBV11-2 is recombined with TRBJ2-7, with TRBD2 identical over 9 junction bases. The source material was peripheral blood. The DNA is as follows: TGTGCCAGCAGCTTTCTAGCGGGGAAAAACTACGAGCAGTACTTC. It specifies CASSFLAGKNYEQYF.